These 21 T cell receptor beta chains were sequenced from one sample in a study of T cells after yellow fever vaccination. TCRdb used MiXCR to reprocess the 5' RACE reads, holding one entry per CDR3 protein. The sample records approximately 330,000 distinct CDR3 sequences, around 13% being singletons. The sample here was CD4+ T cells sorted from PBMCs, taken 15 days after the yellow fever booster vaccination. Every receptor here comes from a man younger than 35 who received the YFV17D yellow fever vaccine.

This chain connects TRBV29-1 to TRBJ2-5; 11 nucleotides align to TRBD1. This CDR3 comprises 15 residues. Germline assignment: CDR1 SQVTM and CDR2 ANQGSEA. Trimming took 2 bases from V and 5 from J; bases not matched to a gene: 7. CDR3 DNA: TGCAGCGTTGAACTCACGGGACAGGGGGGGGAGACCCAGTACTTC. Protein product: CSVELTGQGGETQYF.

CDR3 in amino acids: CASTPSGRGGYTF. The CDR3 nucleotides read TGTGCCAGCACTCCCTCCGGGCGCGGGGGCTACACCTTC. This sequence joins TRBV28 and TRBJ1-2; no clear D. V was trimmed by 7 bases and J by 8 bases, leaving 17 bases between them. Germline CDR1 is MDHEN and CDR2 is SYDVKM. The CDR3 runs to 13 residues.

V is TRBV4-1 and J is TRBJ1-2, with D possibly TRBD1 on 6 matching bases. Germline CDR1 and CDR2: MGHRA and YSYEKL. The CDR3 has 14 residues. Trimming removed 4 bases from V and 7 bases from J, with 16 bases in between. The CDR3 sequence: CASSRTGQISGYTF. In DNA, the CDR3 is TGCGCCAGCAGCCGCACCGGACAGATATCTGGCTACACCTTC.

The rearrangement uses TRBV5-1 and TRBJ2-2, with TRBD1 matching over 8 bases. Trimming cost V 4 bases and J 6 bases; bases outside gene matches: 5. This CDR3 region has 14 residues. Germline-derived CDR1 and CDR2 are SGHRS and YFSETQ. The CDR3 DNA is TGCGCCAGCAGCAAGGACAGGGTCGCCGGGGAGCTGTTTTTT. Protein product: CASSKDRVAGELFF.

This clonotype has a count of ten or more. The chain carries TRBV7-9 and TRBJ1-4; D is unresolved. The CDR3 consists of 11 residues. V was pared by 7 bases and J by 14 bases, with 14 bases between. Looked up from germline, CDR1 is SEHNR and CDR2 is FQNEAQ (reference sequence). CDR3 sequence reads: CASTPTTDLFF. In nucleotides, the CDR3 is TGTGCCAGCACCCCGACCACTGATCTGTTTTTT.

This chain joins TRBV27 and TRBJ2-5; 7 bases line up with TRBD1. Germline V gene data show CDR1 as MNHEY and CDR2 as SMNVEV (reference sequence). The length of the CDR3 is 14 residues. The V segment lost 2 bases and the J segment 4 bases; nucleotides outside the gene matches: 4. This CDR3 reads CASSLRRQGETQYF. Here the CDR3 DNA reads TGTGCCAGCAGTTTAAGGAGACAGGGAGAGACCCAGTACTTC.

This clonotype has just a few counts. J is TRBJ1-2 and V is TRBV30; perhaps TRBD1 as D (5 bases). V was trimmed by 5 bases and J by 5 bases, leaving 15 bases between them. The CDR3 sequence is 13 residues long. CDR1 GTSNPN and CDR2 SVGIG come from the germline V gene (reference sequence). The CDR3 coding sequence is TGTGCCTGGGGCCTGGGACGGGGATATGGCTACACCTTC. Translating it yields CAWGLGRGYGYTF.

This clonotype was seen only a few times. The chain has TRBV4-2 and TRBJ2-3; D might be TRBD2 (6 bases). Germline CDR1 reads LGHNA; CDR2 reads YNFKEQ. V was shortened by 0 bases and J by 1 base, with 14 bases between the two germline ends. The CDR3 spans 17 residues. As DNA, the CDR3 is TGTGCCAGCAGCCAAGAAGTACTAGCTAAGGGCACAGATACGCAGTATTTT. This sequence encodes CASSQEVLAKGTDTQYF.

The chain recombines TRBV5-1 with TRBJ2-7; D possibly uses TRBD1 or TRBD2 (6 bases each). V was shortened by 3 bases and J by 0 bases, with 13 bases between the two germline ends. The germline V gene has CDR1 SGHRS and CDR2 YFSETQ. CDR3 length: 15 amino acids. As DNA, the CDR3 is TGCGCCAGCAGCTACCTAGGGGGGAACTCCTACGAGCAGTACTTC. This encodes CASSYLGGNSYEQYF.

This clonotype was detected a few times. The chain carries TRBV6-2 or TRBV6-3 and TRBJ1-5, with D possibly TRBD1 on 5 matching bases. CDR1 is MNHEY, CDR2 SVGEGT, per germline. The CDR3 runs 15 residues. The V end lost 7 bases, the J end lost 2 bases, and 15 bases lay between the germline ends. CDR3 residues: CASTPGGGGNQPQHF. For the CDR3, the DNA is TGTGCCAGCACCCCAGGTGGGGGGGGCAATCAGCCCCAGCATTTT.

The rearrangement joins TRBV25-1 to TRBJ1-6, with TRBD1 matching over 10 bases. The germline V gene has CDR1 MGHDK and CDR2 SYGVNS. V trimming: 5 bases; J trimming: 6 bases; junction bases outside the gene matches: 7. The CDR3 totals 16 residues. The CDR3 sequence is CASSMTGGRRNSPLHF. CDR3 DNA sequence: TGTGCCAGCAGTATGACAGGGGGCCGGCGTAATTCACCCCTCCACTTT. Supplemented by reference TRBV25-1 and TRBJ1-6, the full variable domain reads EADIYQTPRYLVIGTGKKITLECSQTMGHDKMYWYQQDPGMELHLIHYSYGVNSTEKGDLSSESTVSRIRTEHFPLTLESARPSHTSQYLCASSMTGGRRNSPLHFGNGTRLTVT.

The V gene is TRBV7-9, the J gene TRBJ1-2; the D gene is possibly TRBD1 (6 bases). Germline V lookup: CDR1 SEHNR, CDR2 FQNEAQ (reference sequence). Trimming removed 6 bases from V and 8 bases from J, with 13 bases in between. CDR3 length equals 12 residues. This CDR3 reads CASRWGQEGYTF. CDR3 nucleotides: TGTGCCAGCAGGTGGGGGCAGGAGGGCTACACCTTC.

The sample holds many counts of this clonotype. The chain has TRBV5-6 and TRBJ2-1; 8 bases are shared with TRBD2. Germline V gene sequence: CDR1 SGHDT, CDR2 YYEEEE. The J segment lost 8 bases and the V segment lost 2 bases, leaving 9 bases of the junction unmatched. This CDR3 spans 15 amino acids. Here the CDR3 reads CASSFDQRGIDEQFF. The DNA for the CDR3 is TGTGCCAGCAGCTTTGACCAGCGGGGGATCGATGAGCAGTTCTTC.

This clonotype was counted between two and nine times. The gene calls are TRBV12-3 or TRBV12-4 and TRBJ2-6, with a possible D match to TRBD2 (5 bases). The CDR3 covers 15 residues. V was trimmed by 6 bases and J by 0 bases, leaving 9 bases between them. The CDR3 loop is CASRPDFSGANVLTF. The CDR3 bases are TGTGCCAGCAGGCCGGACTTCTCTGGGGCCAACGTCCTGACTTTC.

A few counts support this clonotype. The chain couples TRBV5-1 to TRBJ2-3; unclear D gene. Looked up from germline, CDR1 is SGHRS and CDR2 is YFSETQ. V lost 6 bases and J 2 bases, leaving 16 bases between the germline ends. CDR3 length equals 15 residues. For the CDR3, the DNA is TGCGCCAGCAAGCTTGTCGCTAGATTCACAGATACGCAGTATTTT. This codes for CASKLVARFTDTQYF.

The chain couples TRBV2 to TRBJ2-2; no clear D gene. V was shortened by 7 bases and J by 1 base, with 7 bases between the two germline ends. The germline CDR1 and CDR2 sequences are SNHLY and FYNNEI. The CDR3 is 13 residues long. CDR3 region: CASKEQNTGELFF. CDR3 coding DNA: TGTGCCAGCAAGGAGCAGAACACCGGGGAGCTGTTTTTT.

This rearrangement joins TRBV7-9 to TRBJ1-1; 7 bases fit TRBD1. This CDR3 has 15 amino acids. The germline V gene has CDR1 SEHNR and CDR2 FQNEAQ (reference sequence). The trim removed 6 bases at V and 5 bases at J, leaving 12 bases unmatched. For the CDR3, the DNA is TGTGCCAGCAGTTTGGGGAGACAGGGTGGAACTGAAGCTTTCTTT. Its protein product is CASSLGRQGGTEAFF.

V usage is TRBV7-9 and J usage is TRBJ2-1, with D hard to call. The V gene lost 4 bases and the J gene lost 7 bases, with 11 bases spanning the gap. The length of the CDR3 is 13 residues. The germline V gene has CDR1 SEHNR and CDR2 FQNEAQ (reference sequence). CDR3 protein: CASSSQPQNEQFF. DNA for the CDR3: TGTGCCAGCAGCTCCCAGCCCCAGAATGAGCAGTTCTTC.

This clonotype appeared many times. The chain employs TRBV20-1 and TRBJ2-7; TRBD1 aligns across 7 bases. Germline CDR1 is DFQATT and CDR2 is SNEGSKA (reference sequence). Trimming cost V 6 bases and J 0 bases; bases outside gene matches: 5. This CDR3 comprises 13 residues. In DNA form, the CDR3 reads TGCAGTGCCACGACAGGGTTCTCCTACGAGCAGTACTTC. Protein: CSATTGFSYEQYF.

The V call is TRBV7-2, the J call TRBJ1-5; D unresolved. Germline lookup yields CDR1 SGHTA and CDR2 FQGNSA. The CDR3 loop spans 16 amino acids. Trimming removed 0 bases at V and 5 bases at J, with 14 bases between. The CDR3 is CASSLASRRDDQPQHF. CDR3 bases: TGTGCCAGCAGCTTAGCTTCGAGGAGGGATGATCAGCCCCAGCATTTT. The full variable domain, with the rest looked up from reference TRBV7-2 and TRBJ1-5, is GAGVSQSPSNKVTEKGKDVELRCDPISGHTALYWYRQSLGQGLEFLIYFQGNSAPDKSGLPSDRFSAERTGGSVSTLTIQRTQQEDSAVYLCASSLASRRDDQPQHFGDGTRLSIL.

This clonotype was detected a few times. The rearrangement joins TRBV24-1 to TRBJ1-4, with 12 bases lining up with TRBD1. CDR3 size: 19 residues. Losses at the gene ends were 3 bases for V and 2 bases for J; bases not matched to a gene: 9. Germline CDR1 KGHDR, CDR2 SFDVKD. The CDR3 sequence is CATSDRNRDRGRTNEKLFF. Written as DNA, the CDR3 is TGTGCCACCAGTGATCGAAACCGGGACAGGGGGCGGACTAATGAAAAACTGTTTTTT.